This T cell receptor (beta chain) is from a study of shared clonotypes between healthy human individuals. Study context: Each donor's CD4 naive and CD4 memory cells filled three plates apiece, CD8 naive two, and CD8 memory one.

Method: immunoSEQ multiplex PCR; TCRdb's copy keeps in-frame clones and lacks some. The data hold some 1.5 million clones, with around 97% observed a single time. This clone was observed a handful of times. Other DNA variants within this sample encode the same CDR3. Nashville, Tennessee was home to all donors, who were Caucasian adults. The length of the CDR3 is 13 residues. The ends were cut back, 1 base at V and 4 bases at J, with 5 bases in the middle. Germline V gene sequence: CDR1 MDHEN, CDR2 SYDVKM. The chain recombines TRBV28 with TRBJ1-5; D is unresolved. The sequence was obtained from a man younger than 40 in good health. Sequenced: naive CD4+ T cells sorted from blood. Subset here: CD45RA+ positively selected. The CDR3 DNA reads as TGTGCCAGCAGTTTATTGGGGAATCAGCCCCAGCATTTT. Protein: CASSLLGNQPQHF.